The 17 T cell receptor beta chains presented below share a single source sample, sequenced in a study of regulatory T cells in long-lasting Graves disease. Documented time point: newly diagnosed GD, antithyroid drugs for less than 3 months. The TCR library was made from RNA that had been extracted from PBMCs in TRIzol. Arm-PCR of CDR3 regions and iRepertoire HTBI primers were used to build TCR beta libraries. Each CDR3 protein is one row after TCRdb ran MiXCR on the multiplex PCR reads. Altogether under 700,000 distinct CDR3 sequences are present, around 16% being singletons, with the ten largest covering 25%. These records were also assigned to another study, of T cells in Graves' hyperthyroidism and ophthalmopathy.

The sequences come from peripheral blood mononuclear cells (PBMCs), collected at new diagnosis, from a patient treated with antithyroid drugs. Every receptor here comes from a middle-aged woman with Graves disease.

This clonotype was detected many times. The gene calls are TRBV12-3 or TRBV12-4 and TRBJ1-6, with TRBD1 matching over 9 bases. CDR3 size: 14 residues. Trimming removed 3 bases from V and 8 bases from J; junction bases left unmatched: 2. CDR3 bases: TGTGCCAGCAGTTTGTGGACAGGGGATTCACCCCTCCACTTT. Amino acids: CASSLWTGDSPLHF.

This clonotype occurred many times. The chain has TRBV12-3 or TRBV12-4 and TRBJ1-4; the D gene is possibly TRBD1 (5 bases). The V gene lost 6 bases and the J gene lost 3 bases, with 14 bases spanning the gap. The CDR3 runs 15 residues. The CDR3 region has the DNA TGTGCCAGCAGGGAGCCGGGGCAATCTAATGAAAAACTGTTTTTT. This translates into CASREPGQSNEKLFF.

This clonotype has more than one count but fewer than ten. The chain couples TRBV5-1 to TRBJ1-6; the D is unclear. Per germline, CDR1 SGHRS and CDR2 YFSETQ. V was cut by 4 bases and J by 10 bases, with 12 bases left in between. The CDR3 has 13 amino acids. CDR3 DNA: TGCGCCAGCAGCCTGGCCTTAGGGTCACCCCTCCACTTT. It codes for CASSLALGSPLHF.

The rearrangement joins TRBV20-1 to TRBJ2-7; 9 bases map to TRBD2. The junction had 2 bases not matched to a gene; V was cut back by 0 bases and J by 2 bases. Germline CDR1 DFQATT, CDR2 SNEGSKA (reference sequence). The CDR3 runs to 14 residues. The CDR3 spells CSARESSGAYEQYF. CDR3 nucleotides: TGCAGTGCTAGAGAATCTAGCGGGGCCTACGAGCAGTACTTC.

The sample holds many counts of this clonotype. The rearrangement joins TRBV7-2 to TRBJ1-2; 7 bases agree with TRBD1. Germline V gives CDR1 SGHTA, CDR2 FQGNSA. The CDR3 runs 14 residues. The V and J ends lost 4 bases and 4 bases, in that order; junction bases with no gene match: 6. CDR3 DNA sequence: TGTGCCAGCAGCTCACCGACAGGGCTCTATGGCTACACCTTC. Encoded protein: CASSSPTGLYGYTF.

Ten or more counts support this clonotype. The chain has TRBV12-3 or TRBV12-4 and TRBJ2-7, with D possibly TRBD1 on 5 matching bases. V lost 1 base, J lost 0 bases, and 10 bases lay in between. CDR3 length equals 15 residues. CDR3 amino acids: CASSLVSDSSYEQYF. CDR3 DNA: TGTGCCAGCAGTTTAGTTAGTGACAGCTCCTACGAGCAGTACTTC.

This clonotype has only a few counts. The chain combines TRBV12-3 or TRBV12-4 with TRBJ2-7; D may be TRBD1 (7 bases). This CDR3 has 17 residues. Deletions cut 3 bases from V and 6 bases from J, with 24 bases between. CDR3 coding DNA: TGTGCCAGCAGTTTCAGGAGGGTTTTGGCAGGGGGAGGCGAGCAGTACTTC. It encodes CASSFRRVLAGGGEQYF.

This clonotype was observed many times. The rearrangement links TRBV19 to TRBJ1-2; 7 bases match TRBD1. V was clipped by 11 bases and J by 9 bases; unmatched bases: 15. The CDR3 contains 13 residues. Germline lookup yields CDR1 LNHDA and CDR2 SQIVND (reference sequence). Here the CDR3 DNA reads TGTGCCGTCTCCCCGGGACAGACGTTTAGCTACACCTTC. Encoded protein: CAVSPGQTFSYTF.

This clonotype has at least ten counts. V is TRBV2 and J is TRBJ1-1, with D hard to call. The CDR3 is made up of 13 amino acids. Germline values: CDR1 SNHLY, CDR2 FYNNEI. The V gene lost 7 bases and the J gene lost 5 bases, with 14 bases spanning the gap. The CDR3 here is CASTAFERTEAFF. Written as DNA, the CDR3 is TGTGCCAGCACCGCCTTCGAGAGGACTGAAGCTTTCTTT.

This clonotype has only a few counts. The J gene is TRBJ2-2, the V gene TRBV7-8; TRBD2 matches at 8 bases. The CDR3 runs 16 residues. Germline assignment: CDR1 SGHVS and CDR2 FQNEAQ. V lost 2 bases to trimming and J lost 1 base; unmatched junction nucleotides: 3. The DNA for the CDR3 is TGTGCCAGCAGCTTACGGGGGGGGCAGAACACCGGGGAGCTGTTTTTT. This codes for CASSLRGGQNTGELFF.

CDR3 coding DNA: TGTGCCAGCAGCGATACTAGCGGGGGAGACACCGGGGAGCTGTTTTTT. This sequence encodes CASSDTSGGDTGELFF. The V and J genes are TRBV5-5 and TRBJ2-2; 11 bases line up with TRBD2. Germline-derived CDR1 and CDR2 are SGHKS and YYEKEE (reference sequence). Germline trimming cut 4 bases from V and 3 bases from J; bases unmatched to any gene: 5. CDR3 length: 16 amino acids.

This clonotype was picked up a small number of times. The genes are TRBV5-1 and TRBJ2-6, with 7 bases that match TRBD1. CDR3 length: 18 amino acids. J gave up 0 bases and V 0 bases, and 6 bases lay outside the gene matches. Germline V gene sequence: CDR1 SGHRS, CDR2 YFSETQ. The CDR3 loop is CASSLEGAAFSGANVLTF. The CDR3 region has the DNA TGCGCCAGCAGCTTGGAGGGGGCAGCATTCTCTGGGGCCAACGTCCTGACTTTC.

This clonotype was detected many times. CDR3 sequence (DNA): TGTGCCAGCTCGGTGGGGCGGAGCTCCTACGAGCAGTACTTC. Translation: CASSVGRSSYEQYF. V usage is TRBV18 and J usage is TRBJ2-7; possible D gene TRBD1, 5 bases. V gave up 6 bases and J gave up 0 bases, with 12 bases separating them. In germline, CDR1 is KGHSH, CDR2 LQKENI. The CDR3 is 14 residues long. Filled out from reference TRBV18 and TRBJ2-7, the complete variable domain reads NAGVMQNPRHLVRRRGQEARLRCSPMKGHSHVYWYRQLPEEGLKFMVYLQKENIIDESGMPKERFSAEFPKEGPSILRIQQVVRGDSAAYFCASSVGRSSYEQYFGPGTRLTVT.

This chain uses TRBV7-6 with TRBJ2-1; unclear D gene. The CDR3 covers 15 residues. V was clipped by 4 bases and J by 6 bases, with 16 bases between them. In germline, CDR1 is SGHVS, CDR2 FNYEAQ. The CDR3 spells CASSSSVAASNEQFF. The CDR3, as DNA: TGTGCCAGCAGCTCCTCCGTGGCCGCTTCCAATGAGCAGTTCTTC.

A remark on this clonotype: The germline gene is not matched at one end of the junction; a read error may be the cause. V is TRBV5-1 and J is TRBJ2-2; no firm D call. The CDR3 is 13 residues long. The germline V gene encodes CDR1 SGHRS and CDR2 YFSETQ. The CDR3 spells CANSFGGTGELFF. The CDR3 bases are TGCGCCAACAGCTTTGGCGGCACCGGGGAGCTGTTTTTT.

This clonotype was observed at least ten times. The chain is built from TRBV3-1 and TRBJ2-7; D is undetermined. Trimming left V 3 bases short and J 2 bases short, with 5 bases between. The germline V gene has CDR1 LGHDT and CDR2 YNNKEL (reference sequence). The CDR3 has 12 residues. As DNA, the CDR3 is TGTGCCAGCAGCCAGAATGCCTACGAGCAGTACTTC. Translated: CASSQNAYEQYF.

This clonotype has at least ten counts. The chain has TRBV28 and TRBJ2-3; no clear D. CDR1 and CDR2 from the germline V gene are MDHEN and SYDVKM. V was cut by 6 bases and J by 5 bases, with 9 bases left in between. The CDR3 consists of 12 residues. The CDR3 loop is CASSSPIDTQYF. For the CDR3, the DNA is TGTGCCAGCAGCTCCCCTATAGATACGCAGTATTTT.